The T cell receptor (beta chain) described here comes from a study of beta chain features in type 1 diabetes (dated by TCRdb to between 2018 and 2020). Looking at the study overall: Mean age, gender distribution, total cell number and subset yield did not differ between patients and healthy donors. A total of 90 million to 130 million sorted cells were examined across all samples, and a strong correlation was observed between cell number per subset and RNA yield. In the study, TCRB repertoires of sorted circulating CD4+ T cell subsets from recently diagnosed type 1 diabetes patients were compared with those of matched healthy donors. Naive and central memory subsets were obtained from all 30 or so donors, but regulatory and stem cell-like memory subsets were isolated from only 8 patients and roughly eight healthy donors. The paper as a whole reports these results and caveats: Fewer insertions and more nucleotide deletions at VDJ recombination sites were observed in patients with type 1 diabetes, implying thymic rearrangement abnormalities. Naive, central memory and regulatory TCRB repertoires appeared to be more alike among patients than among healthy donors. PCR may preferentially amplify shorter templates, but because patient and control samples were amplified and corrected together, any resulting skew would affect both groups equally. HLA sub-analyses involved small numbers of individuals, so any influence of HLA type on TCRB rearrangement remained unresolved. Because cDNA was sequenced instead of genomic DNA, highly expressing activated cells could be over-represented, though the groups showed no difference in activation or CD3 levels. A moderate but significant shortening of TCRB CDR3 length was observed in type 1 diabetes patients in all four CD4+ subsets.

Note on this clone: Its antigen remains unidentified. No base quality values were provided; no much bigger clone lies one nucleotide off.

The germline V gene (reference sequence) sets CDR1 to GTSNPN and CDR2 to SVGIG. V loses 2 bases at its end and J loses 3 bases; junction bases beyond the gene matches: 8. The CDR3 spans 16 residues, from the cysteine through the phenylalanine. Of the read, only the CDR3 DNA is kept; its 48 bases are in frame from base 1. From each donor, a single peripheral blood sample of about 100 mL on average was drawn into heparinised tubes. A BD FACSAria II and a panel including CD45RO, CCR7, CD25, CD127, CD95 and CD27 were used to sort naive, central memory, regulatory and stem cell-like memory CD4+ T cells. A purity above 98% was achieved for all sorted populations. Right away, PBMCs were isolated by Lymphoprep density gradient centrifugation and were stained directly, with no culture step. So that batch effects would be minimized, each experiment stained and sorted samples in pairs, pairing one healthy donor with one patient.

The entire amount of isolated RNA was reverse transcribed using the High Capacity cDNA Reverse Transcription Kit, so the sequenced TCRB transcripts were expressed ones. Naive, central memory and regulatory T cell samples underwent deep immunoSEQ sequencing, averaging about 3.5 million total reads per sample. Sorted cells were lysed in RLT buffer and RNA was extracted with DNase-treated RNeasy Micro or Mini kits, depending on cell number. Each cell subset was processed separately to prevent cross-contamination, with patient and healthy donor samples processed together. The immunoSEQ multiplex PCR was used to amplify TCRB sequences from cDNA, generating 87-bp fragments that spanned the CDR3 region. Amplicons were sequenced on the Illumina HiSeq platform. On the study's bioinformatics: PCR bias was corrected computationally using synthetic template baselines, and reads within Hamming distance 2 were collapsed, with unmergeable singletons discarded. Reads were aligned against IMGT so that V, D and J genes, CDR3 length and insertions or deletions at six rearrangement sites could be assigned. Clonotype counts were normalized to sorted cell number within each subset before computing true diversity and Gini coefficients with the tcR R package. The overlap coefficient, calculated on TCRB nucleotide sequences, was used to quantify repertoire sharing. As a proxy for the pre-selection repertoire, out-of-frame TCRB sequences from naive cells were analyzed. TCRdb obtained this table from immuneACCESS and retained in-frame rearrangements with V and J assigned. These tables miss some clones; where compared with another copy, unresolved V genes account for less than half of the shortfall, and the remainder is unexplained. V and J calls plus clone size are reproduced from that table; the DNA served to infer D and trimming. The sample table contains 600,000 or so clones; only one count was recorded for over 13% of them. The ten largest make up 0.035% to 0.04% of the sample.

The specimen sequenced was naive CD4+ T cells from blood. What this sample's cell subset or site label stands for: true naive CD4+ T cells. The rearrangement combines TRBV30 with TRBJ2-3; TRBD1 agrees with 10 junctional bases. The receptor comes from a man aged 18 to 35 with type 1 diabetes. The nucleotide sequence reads TGTGCCTGGAGTCTGGGGACAGGGGCTATGACAGATACGCAGTATTTT. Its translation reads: CAWSLGTGAMTDTQYF.